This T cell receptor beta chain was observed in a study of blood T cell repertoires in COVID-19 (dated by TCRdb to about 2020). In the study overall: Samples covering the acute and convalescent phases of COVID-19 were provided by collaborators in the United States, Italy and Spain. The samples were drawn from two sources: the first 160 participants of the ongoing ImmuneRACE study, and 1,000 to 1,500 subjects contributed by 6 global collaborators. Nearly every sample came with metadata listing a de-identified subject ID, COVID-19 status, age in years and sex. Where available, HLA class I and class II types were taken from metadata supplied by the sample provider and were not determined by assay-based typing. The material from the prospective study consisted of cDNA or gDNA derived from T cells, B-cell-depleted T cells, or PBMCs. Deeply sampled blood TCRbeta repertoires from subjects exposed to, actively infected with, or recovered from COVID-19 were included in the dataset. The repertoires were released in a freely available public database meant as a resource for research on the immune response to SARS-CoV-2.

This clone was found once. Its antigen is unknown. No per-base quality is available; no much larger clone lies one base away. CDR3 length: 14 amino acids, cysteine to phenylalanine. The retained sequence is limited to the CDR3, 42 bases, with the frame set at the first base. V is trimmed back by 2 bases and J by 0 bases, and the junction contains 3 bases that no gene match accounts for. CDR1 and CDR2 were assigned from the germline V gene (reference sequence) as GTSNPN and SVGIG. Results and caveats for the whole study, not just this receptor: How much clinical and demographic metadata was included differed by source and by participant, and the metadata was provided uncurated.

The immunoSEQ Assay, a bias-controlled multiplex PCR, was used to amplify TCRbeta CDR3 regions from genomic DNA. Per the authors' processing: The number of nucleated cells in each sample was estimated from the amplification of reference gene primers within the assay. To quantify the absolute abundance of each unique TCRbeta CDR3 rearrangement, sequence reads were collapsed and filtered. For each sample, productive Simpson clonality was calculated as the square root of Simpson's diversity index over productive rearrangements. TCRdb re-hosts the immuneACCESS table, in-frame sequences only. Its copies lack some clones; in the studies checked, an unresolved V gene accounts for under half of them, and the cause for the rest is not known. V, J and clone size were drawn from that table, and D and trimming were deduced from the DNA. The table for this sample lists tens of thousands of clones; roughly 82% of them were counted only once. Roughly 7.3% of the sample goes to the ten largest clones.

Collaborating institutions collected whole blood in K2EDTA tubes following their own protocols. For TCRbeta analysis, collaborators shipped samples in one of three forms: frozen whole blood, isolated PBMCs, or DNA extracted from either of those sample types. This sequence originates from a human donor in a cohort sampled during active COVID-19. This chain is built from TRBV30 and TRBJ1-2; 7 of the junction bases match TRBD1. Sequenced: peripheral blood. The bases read TGTGCCTGGAGTCCGGGACAGTCTAACTATGGCTACACCTTC. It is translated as CAWSPGQSNYGYTF.